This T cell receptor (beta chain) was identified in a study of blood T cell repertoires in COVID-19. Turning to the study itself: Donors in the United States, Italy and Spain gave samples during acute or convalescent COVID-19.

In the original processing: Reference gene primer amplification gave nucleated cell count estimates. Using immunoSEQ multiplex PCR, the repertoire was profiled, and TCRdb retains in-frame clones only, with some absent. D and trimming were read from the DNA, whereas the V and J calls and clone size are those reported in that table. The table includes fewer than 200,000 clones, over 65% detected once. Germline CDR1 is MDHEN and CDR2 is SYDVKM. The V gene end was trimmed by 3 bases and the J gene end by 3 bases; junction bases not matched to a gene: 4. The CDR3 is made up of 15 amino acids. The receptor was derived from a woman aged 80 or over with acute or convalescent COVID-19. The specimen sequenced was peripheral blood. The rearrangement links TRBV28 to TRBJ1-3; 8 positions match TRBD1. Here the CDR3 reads CASSFGQGYGNTIYF. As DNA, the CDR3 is TGTGCCAGCAGTTTTGGACAGGGTTATGGAAACACCATATATTTT.